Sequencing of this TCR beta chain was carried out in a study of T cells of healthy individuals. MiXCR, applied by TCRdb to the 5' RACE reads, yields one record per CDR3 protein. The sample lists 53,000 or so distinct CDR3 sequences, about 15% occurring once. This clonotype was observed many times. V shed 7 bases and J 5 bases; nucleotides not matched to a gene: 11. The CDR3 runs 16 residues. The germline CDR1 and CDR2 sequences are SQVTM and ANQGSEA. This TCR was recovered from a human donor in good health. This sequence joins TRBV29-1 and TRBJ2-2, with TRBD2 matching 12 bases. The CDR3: CSASTSGSYLTGELFF. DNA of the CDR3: TGCAGCGCCTCGACTAGCGGGAGTTATCTGACCGGGGAGCTGTTTTTT.